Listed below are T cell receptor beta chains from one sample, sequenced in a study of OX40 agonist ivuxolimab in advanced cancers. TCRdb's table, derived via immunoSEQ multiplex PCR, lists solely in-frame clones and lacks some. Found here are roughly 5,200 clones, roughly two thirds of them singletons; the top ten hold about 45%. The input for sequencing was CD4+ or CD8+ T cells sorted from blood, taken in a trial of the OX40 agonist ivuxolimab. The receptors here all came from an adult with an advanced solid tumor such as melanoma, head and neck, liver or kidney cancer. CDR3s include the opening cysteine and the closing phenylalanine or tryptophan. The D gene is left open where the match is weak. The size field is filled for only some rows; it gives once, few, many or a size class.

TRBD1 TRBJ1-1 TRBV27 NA CASSDRGMNTEAFF TGTGCCAGCAGTGACAGGGGGATGAACACTGAAGCTTTCTTT
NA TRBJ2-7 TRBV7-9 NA CASSMDSYEQYF TGTGCCAGCAGCATGGACAGTTACGAGCAGTACTTC
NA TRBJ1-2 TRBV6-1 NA CASSDRGPYGYTF TGTGCCAGCAGTGATAGGGGCCCCTATGGCTACACCTTC
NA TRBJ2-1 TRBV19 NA CASSLTDSSYNEQFF TGTGCCAGTAGCCTGACAGACTCCTCCTACAATGAGCAGTTCTTC
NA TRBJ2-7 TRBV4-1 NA CASSQESAYYEQYF TGCGCCAGCAGCCAAGAATCGGCCTACTACGAGCAGTACTTC
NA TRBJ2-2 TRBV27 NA CASSWMLSGTGELFF TGTGCCAGCAGTTGGATGTTGTCCGGCACCGGGGAGCTGTTTTTT
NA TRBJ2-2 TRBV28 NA CASRTRFGVGELFF TGTGCCAGCAGGACTAGGTTTGGGGTCGGGGAGCTGTTTTTT
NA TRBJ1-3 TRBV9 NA CASSVSGSSGNTIYF TGTGCCAGCAGCGTAAGTGGATCCTCTGGAAACACCATATATTTT
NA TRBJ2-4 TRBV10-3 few CAISESQGAKNIQYF TGTGCCATCAGTGAGTCACAGGGAGCCAAAAACATTCAGTACTTC
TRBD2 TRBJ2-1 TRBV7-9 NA CASSPGASGTMYNEQFF TGTGCCAGCAGCCCTGGGGCTAGCGGGACTATGTACAATGAGCAGTTCTTC
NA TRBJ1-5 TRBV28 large CASSFLIGADQPQHF TGTGCCAGCAGTTTTCTTATCGGGGCTGATCAGCCCCAGCATTTT
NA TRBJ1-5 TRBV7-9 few CASSLGNQPQHF TGTGCCAGCAGCTTAGGGAATCAGCCCCAGCATTTT
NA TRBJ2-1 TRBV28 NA CASKERQSSYNEQFF TGTGCCAGCAAAGAGCGGCAGAGCTCCTACAATGAGCAGTTCTTC
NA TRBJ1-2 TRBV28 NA CASRLGVGYQAGYTF TGTGCCAGCAGGCTGGGTGTTGGGTATCAGGCTGGCTACACCTTC
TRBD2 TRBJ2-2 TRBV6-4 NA CATSGSDTGELFF TGTGCCACCAGCGGGAGCGACACCGGGGAGCTGTTTTTT
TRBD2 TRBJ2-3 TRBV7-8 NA CASSFPGGRTDTQYF TGTGCCAGCAGCTTTCCGGGAGGACGCACAGATACGCAGTATTTT
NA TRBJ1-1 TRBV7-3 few CASSTSNGGNTEAFF TGTGCCAGCAGCACCTCGAACGGGGGGAACACTGAAGCTTTCTTT
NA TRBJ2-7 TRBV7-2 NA CASSPRRAGTTYEQYF TGTGCCAGCAGCCCGAGGCGAGCGGGGACAACCTACGAGCAGTACTTC
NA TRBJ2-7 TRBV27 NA CASSLVPGAYEQYF TGTGCCAGCAGTTTAGTGCCAGGGGCCTACGAGCAGTACTTC
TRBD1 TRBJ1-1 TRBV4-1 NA CASRQTGLNTEAFF TGCGCCAGCAGGCAGACAGGGTTAAACACTGAAGCTTTCTTT
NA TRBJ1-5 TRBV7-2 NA CASSPTSGNQPQHF TGTGCCAGCAGCCCTACCTCGGGGAATCAGCCCCAGCATTTT
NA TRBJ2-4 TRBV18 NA CASTNPQPRGNIQYF TGTGCCAGCACGAACCCCCAGCCGCGTGGAAACATTCAGTACTTC
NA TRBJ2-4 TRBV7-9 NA CASSSLLAKNIQYF TGTGCCAGCAGTTCTTTATTAGCCAAAAACATTCAGTACTTC
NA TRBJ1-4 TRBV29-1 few CSVGDAVFNEKLFF TGCAGCGTTGGGGACGCGGTCTTCAATGAAAAACTGTTTTTT
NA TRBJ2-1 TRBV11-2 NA CASSLLGQVGLGNEQFF TGTGCCAGCAGCCTACTTGGGCAGGTGGGATTGGGCAATGAGCAGTTCTTC
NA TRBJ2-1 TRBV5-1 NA CASSFGGYNEQFF TGCGCCAGCAGCTTTGGCGGCTACAATGAGCAGTTCTTC
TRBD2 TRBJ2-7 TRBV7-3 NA CASSLASGGYEQYF TGTGCCAGCAGCTTAGCGTCGGGAGGGTACGAGCAGTACTTC
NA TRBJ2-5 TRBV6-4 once CASSDSKRASERETQYF TGTGCCAGCAGTGACTCCAAACGGGCCTCAGAACGGGAGACCCAGTACTTC
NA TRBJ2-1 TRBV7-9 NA CASSKPSGPQRNEQFF TGTGCCAGCAGCAAACCCTCCGGACCCCAGCGCAATGAGCAGTTCTTC
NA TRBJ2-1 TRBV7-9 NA CASSESVTDSNPYNEQFF TGTGCCAGCAGCGAATCGGTGACAGACTCGAATCCGTACAATGAGCAGTTCTTC
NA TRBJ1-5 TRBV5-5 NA CASSVRVRNQPQHF TGTGCCAGCAGCGTCAGGGTTCGGAATCAGCCCCAGCATTTT
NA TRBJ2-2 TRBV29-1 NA CSATYLTGELFF TGCAGCGCTACATACCTAACCGGGGAGCTGTTTTTT
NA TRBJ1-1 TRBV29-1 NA CSVILARGRFGTEAFF TGCAGCGTGATACTCGCTCGAGGGAGGTTCGGCACTGAAGCTTTCTTT
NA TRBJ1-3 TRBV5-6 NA CASSYQGGAIYF TGTGCCAGCAGCTATCAGGGAGGCGCCATATATTTT
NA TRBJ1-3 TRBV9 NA CASSVDTYSGNTIYF TGTGCCAGCAGCGTAGATACGTACTCTGGAAACACCATATATTTT
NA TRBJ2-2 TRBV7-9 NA CASSQALLAANTGELFF TGTGCCAGCAGCCAAGCCTTACTAGCAGCGAACACCGGGGAGCTGTTTTTT
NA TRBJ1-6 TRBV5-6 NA CASSPRTPTSSYNSPLHF TGTGCCAGCAGCCCTAGGACACCGACTAGCTCCTATAATTCACCCCTCCACTTT
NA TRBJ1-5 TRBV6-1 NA CASSVGEIGHQPQHF TGTGCCAGCAGTGTCGGGGAGATCGGGCATCAGCCCCAGCATTTT
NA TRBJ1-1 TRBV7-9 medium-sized CASSQTVGLNTEAFF TGTGCCAGCAGCCAGACCGTAGGCTTGAACACTGAAGCTTTCTTT
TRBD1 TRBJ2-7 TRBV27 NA CASNIGRGQGDRREQYF TGTGCCAGCAATATTGGCAGGGGACAGGGGGACCGGAGGGAGCAGTACTTC
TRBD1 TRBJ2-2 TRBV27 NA CASSPRTGPGELFF TGTGCCAGCAGTCCACGGACAGGGCCCGGGGAGCTGTTTTTT
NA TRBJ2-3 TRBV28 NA CASSLDGEVDTQYF TGTGCCAGCAGTTTGGACGGGGAGGTAGATACGCAGTATTTT
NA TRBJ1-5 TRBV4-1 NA CASSLFRDGGNQPQHF TGCGCCAGCAGTCTCTTCCGGGACGGGGGCAATCAGCCCCAGCATTTT
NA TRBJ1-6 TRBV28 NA CASSIRFGGLPSPLHF TGTGCCAGCAGTATACGATTTGGGGGGCTACCTTCACCCCTCCACTTT
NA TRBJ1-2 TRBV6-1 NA CASSEGRTANYGYTF TGTGCCAGCAGTGAGGGGCGCACAGCTAACTATGGCTACACCTTC
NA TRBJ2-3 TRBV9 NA CASSHNPRGGTDTQYF TGTGCCAGCAGCCACAATCCCAGGGGAGGCACAGATACGCAGTATTTT
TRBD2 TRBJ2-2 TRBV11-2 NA CASSLFKSGRAGGTGELFF TGTGCCAGCAGCCTCTTCAAGAGCGGGAGGGCCGGCGGCACCGGGGAGCTGTTTTTT
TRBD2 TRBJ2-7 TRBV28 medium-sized CASSLGPGTSHAYEQYF TGTGCCAGCAGTCTGGGCCCCGGGACTAGTCATGCCTACGAGCAGTACTTC
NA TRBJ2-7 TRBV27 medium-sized CASSLGSGREQYF TGTGCCAGCAGTTTAGGGTCAGGGCGCGAGCAGTACTTC
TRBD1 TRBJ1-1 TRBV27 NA CASSGYLGGAGTEAFF TGTGCCAGCAGTGGTTACCTAGGGGGCGCGGGCACTGAAGCTTTCTTT
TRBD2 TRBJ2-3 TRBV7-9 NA CASVAGGLAADTQYF TGTGCCAGCGTAGCGGGAGGGCTAGCGGCAGATACGCAGTATTTT
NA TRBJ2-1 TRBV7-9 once CASSFGETYNEQFF TGTGCCAGCAGCTTCGGAGAAACCTACAATGAGCAGTTCTTC
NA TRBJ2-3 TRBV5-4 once CASSLEPGSVDTQYF TGTGCCAGCAGCTTGGAACCGGGATCGGTAGATACGCAGTATTTT